This T cell receptor (beta chain) derives from a study of blood T cell repertoires in COVID-19. Study background: PBMCs, B-cell-depleted T cells, or T cells provided the cDNA or gDNA that made up the material.

V was pared by 7 bases and J by 6 bases, with 19 bases between. Germline V lookup: CDR1 SQVTM, CDR2 ANQGSEA. The CDR3 totals 14 residues. Sequencing used immunoSEQ multiplex PCR; TCRdb keeps in-frame clones, though not all of them. The table records some 90,000 clones, around 85% of them present only once. This clone was detected only a few times. The chain combines TRBV29-1 with TRBJ1-3; D call uncertain. The TCR originated in a man aged 60-69 years with acute or convalescent COVID-19. Sequenced material: peripheral blood. The CDR3 region has the DNA TGCAGCGCAGGACTGGGGAGTGCGGAAAACACCATATATTTT. Its translation: CSAGLGSAENTIYF. The full variable domain, in which reference TRBV29-1 and TRBJ1-3 provide the parts outside the CDR3, is SAVISQKPSRDICQRGTSLTIQCQVDSQVTMMFWYRQQPGQSLTLIATANQGSEATYESGFVIDKFPISRPNLTFSTLTVSNMSPEDSSIYLCSAGLGSAENTIYFGEGSWLTVV.